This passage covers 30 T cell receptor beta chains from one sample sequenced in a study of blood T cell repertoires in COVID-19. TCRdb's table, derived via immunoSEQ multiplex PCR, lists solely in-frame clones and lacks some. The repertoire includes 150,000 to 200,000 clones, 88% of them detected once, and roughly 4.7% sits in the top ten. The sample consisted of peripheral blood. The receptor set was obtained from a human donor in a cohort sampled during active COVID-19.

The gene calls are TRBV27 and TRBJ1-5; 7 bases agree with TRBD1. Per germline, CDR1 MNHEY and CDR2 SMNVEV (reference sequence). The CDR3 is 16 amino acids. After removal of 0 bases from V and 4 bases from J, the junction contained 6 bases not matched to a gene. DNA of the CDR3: TGTGCCAGCAGTTTATCTGGGACAGAAAAGAATCAGCCCCAGCATTTT. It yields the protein CASSLSGTEKNQPQHF.

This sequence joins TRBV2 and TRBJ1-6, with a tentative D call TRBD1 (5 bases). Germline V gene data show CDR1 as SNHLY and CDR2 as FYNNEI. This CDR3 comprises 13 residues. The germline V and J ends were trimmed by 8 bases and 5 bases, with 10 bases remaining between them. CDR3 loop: CASDPGNNSPLHF. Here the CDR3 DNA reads TGTGCCAGCGATCCAGGGAATAATTCACCCCTCCACTTT. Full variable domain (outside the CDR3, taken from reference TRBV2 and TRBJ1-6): EPEVTQTPSHQVTQMGQEVILRCVPISNHLYFYWYRQILGQKVEFLVSFYNNEISEKSEIFDDQFSVERPDGSNFTLKIRSTKLEDSAMYFCASDPGNNSPLHFGNGTRLTVT.

This CDR3 is CASSLTGPSYNSPLHF. CDR3 coding DNA: TGCGCCAGCAGCTTAACAGGGCCTTCATATAATTCACCCCTCCACTTT. The chain links TRBV5-1 to TRBJ1-6; a possible D gene is TRBD1 (6 bases). Germline V gives CDR1 SGHRS, CDR2 YFSETQ. V was trimmed by 2 bases and J by 4 bases, leaving 13 bases between them. The CDR3 spans 16 residues. Full variable domain (outside the CDR3, taken from reference TRBV5-1 and TRBJ1-6): KAGVTQTPRYLIKTRGQQVTLSCSPISGHRSVSWYQQTPGQGLQFLFEYFSETQRNKGNFPGRFSGRQFSNSRSEMNVSTLELGDSALYLCASSLTGPSYNSPLHFGNGTRLTVT.

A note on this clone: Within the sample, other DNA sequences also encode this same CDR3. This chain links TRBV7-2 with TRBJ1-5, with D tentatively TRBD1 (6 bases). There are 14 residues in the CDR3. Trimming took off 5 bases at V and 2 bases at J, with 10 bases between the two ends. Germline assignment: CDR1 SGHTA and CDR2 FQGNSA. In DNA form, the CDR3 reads TGTGCCAGCAGCCTACGACAGGGCAATCAGCCCCAGCATTTT. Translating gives CASSLRQGNQPQHF.

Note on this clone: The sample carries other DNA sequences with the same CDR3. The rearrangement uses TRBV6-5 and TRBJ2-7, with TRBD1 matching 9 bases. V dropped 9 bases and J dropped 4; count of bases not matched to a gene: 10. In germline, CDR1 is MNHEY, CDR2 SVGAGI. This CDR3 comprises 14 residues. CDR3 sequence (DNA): TGTGCCAGTTCTCTGGGACAGGGAGCTTACGAGCAGTACTTC. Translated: CASSLGQGAYEQYF.

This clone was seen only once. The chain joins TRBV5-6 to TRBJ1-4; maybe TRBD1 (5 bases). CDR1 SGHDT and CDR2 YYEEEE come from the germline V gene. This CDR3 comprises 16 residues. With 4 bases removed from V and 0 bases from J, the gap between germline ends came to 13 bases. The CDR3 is CASSPRQTSTNEKLFF. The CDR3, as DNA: TGTGCCAGCAGCCCGAGACAGACCTCAACTAATGAAAAACTGTTTTTT.

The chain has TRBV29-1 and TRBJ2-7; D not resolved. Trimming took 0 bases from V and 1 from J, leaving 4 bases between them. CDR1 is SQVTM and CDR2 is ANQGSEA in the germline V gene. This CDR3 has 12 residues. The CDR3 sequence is CSVEDVSYEQYF. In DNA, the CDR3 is TGCAGCGTTGAAGACGTATCCTACGAGCAGTACTTC.

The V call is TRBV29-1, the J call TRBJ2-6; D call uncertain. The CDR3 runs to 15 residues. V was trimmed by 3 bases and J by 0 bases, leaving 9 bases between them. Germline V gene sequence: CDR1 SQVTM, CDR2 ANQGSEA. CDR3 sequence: CSVDGGISGANVLTF. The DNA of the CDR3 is TGCAGCGTTGACGGCGGCATCTCTGGGGCCAACGTCCTGACTTTC.

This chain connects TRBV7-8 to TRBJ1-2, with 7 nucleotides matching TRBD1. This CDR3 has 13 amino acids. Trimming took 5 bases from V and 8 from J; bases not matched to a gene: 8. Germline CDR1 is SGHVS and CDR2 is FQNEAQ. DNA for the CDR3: TGTGCCAGCAGCACCGACAGGGCCTCAGGCTACACCTTC. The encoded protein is CASSTDRASGYTF.

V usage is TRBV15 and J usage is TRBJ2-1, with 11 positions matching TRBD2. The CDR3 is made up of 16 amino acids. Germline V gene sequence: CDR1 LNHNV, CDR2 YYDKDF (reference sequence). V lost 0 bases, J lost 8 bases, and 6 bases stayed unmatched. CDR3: CATSRDNSGGAYEQFF. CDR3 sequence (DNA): TGTGCCACCAGCAGAGACAATAGCGGGGGGGCCTATGAGCAGTTCTTC.

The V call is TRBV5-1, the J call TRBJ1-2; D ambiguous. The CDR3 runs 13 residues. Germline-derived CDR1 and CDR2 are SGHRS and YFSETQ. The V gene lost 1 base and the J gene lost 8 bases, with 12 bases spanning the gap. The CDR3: CASSLQEGSGYTF. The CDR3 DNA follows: TGCGCCAGCAGCTTGCAGGAGGGCAGCGGCTACACCTTC.

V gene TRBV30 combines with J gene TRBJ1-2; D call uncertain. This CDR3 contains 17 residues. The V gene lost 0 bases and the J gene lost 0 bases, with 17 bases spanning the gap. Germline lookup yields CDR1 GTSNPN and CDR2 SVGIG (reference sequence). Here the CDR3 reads CAWSVPPRVLANYGYTF. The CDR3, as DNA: TGTGCCTGGAGTGTACCCCCGCGGGTCCTAGCTAACTATGGCTACACCTTC. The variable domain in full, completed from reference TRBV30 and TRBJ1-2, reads SQTIHQWPATLVQPVGSPLSLECTVEGTSNPNLYWYRQAAGRGLQLLFYSVGIGQISSEVPQNLSASRPQDRQFILSSKKLLLSDSGFYLCAWSVPPRVLANYGYTFGSGTRLTVV.

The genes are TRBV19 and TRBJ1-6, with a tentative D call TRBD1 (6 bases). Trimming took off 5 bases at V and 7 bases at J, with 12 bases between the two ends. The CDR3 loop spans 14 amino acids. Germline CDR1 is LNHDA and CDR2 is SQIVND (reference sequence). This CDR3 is CASSENDRNSPLHF. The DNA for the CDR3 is TGTGCCAGTAGTGAAAACGACAGGAATTCACCCCTCCACTTT.

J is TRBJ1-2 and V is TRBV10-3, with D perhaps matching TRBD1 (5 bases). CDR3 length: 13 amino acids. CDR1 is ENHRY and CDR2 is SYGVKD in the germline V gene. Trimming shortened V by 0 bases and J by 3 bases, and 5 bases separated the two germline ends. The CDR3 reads CAISESGDYGYTF. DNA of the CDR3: TGTGCCATCAGTGAGTCAGGGGACTATGGCTACACCTTC.

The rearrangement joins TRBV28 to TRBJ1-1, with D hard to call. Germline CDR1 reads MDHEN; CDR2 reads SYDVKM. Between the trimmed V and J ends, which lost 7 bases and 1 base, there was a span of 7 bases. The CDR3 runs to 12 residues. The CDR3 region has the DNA TGTGCCAGCAATGGCCCGAACACTGAAGCTTTCTTT. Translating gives CASNGPNTEAFF.

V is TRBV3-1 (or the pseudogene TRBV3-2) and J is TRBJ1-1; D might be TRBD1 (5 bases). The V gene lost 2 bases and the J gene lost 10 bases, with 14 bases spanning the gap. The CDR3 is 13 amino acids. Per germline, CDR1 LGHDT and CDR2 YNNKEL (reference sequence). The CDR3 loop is CASSQHQDRGAFF. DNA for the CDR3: TGTGCCAGCAGCCAACATCAAGACAGAGGAGCTTTCTTT.

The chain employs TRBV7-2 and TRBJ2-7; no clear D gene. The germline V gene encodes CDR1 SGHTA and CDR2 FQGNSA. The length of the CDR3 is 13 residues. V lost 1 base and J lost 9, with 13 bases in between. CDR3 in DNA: TGTGCCAGCAGCTTAGACGGTACCGCTGGGCAGTACTTC. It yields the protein CASSLDGTAGQYF.

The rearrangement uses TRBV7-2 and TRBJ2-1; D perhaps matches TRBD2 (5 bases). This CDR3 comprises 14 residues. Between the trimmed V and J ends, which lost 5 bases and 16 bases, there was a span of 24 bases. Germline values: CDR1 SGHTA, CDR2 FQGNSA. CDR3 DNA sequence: TGTGCCAGCAGCCCGCGGGTGATCGGGCGTGGGGTTTTCTTC. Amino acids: CASSPRVIGRGVFF.

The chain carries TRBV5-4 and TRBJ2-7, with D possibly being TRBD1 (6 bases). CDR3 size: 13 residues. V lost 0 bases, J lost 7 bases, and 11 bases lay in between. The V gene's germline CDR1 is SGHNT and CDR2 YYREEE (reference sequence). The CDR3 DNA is TGTGCCAGCAGCTTGGACAGGGCGAGGGAGCAGTACTTC. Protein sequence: CASSLDRAREQYF.

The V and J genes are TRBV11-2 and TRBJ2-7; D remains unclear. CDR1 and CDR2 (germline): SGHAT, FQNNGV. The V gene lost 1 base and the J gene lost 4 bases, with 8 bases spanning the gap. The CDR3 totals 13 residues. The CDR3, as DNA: TGTGCCAGCAGCTTAGGGTACCGGTACGAGCAGTACTTC. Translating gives CASSLGYRYEQYF.

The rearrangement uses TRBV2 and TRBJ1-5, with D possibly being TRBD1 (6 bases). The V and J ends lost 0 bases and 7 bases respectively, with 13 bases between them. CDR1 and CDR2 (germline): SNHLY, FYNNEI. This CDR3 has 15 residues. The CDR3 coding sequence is TGTGCCAGCAGTGAAGCTAAACAGGGATACCAGCCCCAGCATTTT. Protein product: CASSEAKQGYQPQHF.

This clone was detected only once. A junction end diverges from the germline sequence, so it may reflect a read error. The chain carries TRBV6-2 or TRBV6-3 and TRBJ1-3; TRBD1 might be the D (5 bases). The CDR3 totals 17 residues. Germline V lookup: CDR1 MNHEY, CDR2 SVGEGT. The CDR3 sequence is CASSYSRLGQSGNTIYF. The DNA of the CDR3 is TGTGCCAGCAGCTACTCTCGCCTGGGGCAGTCTGGAAACACCATATATTTT.

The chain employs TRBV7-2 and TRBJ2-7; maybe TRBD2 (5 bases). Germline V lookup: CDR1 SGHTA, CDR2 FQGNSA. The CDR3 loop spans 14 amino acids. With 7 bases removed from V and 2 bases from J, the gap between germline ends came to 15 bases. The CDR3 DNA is TGTGCCAGCACCACTCACGAGGGCCCCTACGAGCAGTACTTC. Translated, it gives CASTTHEGPYEQYF. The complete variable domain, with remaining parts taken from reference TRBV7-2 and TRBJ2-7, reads GAGVSQSPSNKVTEKGKDVELRCDPISGHTALYWYRQSLGQGLEFLIYFQGNSAPDKSGLPSDRFSAERTGGSVSTLTIQRTQQEDSAVYLCASTTHEGPYEQYFGPGTRLTVT.

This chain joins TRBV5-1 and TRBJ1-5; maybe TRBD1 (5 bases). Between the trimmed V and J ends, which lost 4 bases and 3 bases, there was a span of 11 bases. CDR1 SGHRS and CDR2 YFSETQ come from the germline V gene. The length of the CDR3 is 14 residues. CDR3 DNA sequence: TGCGCCAGCAGCAGAGACAGTTACAATCAGCCCCAGCATTTT. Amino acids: CASSRDSYNQPQHF.

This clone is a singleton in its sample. The CDR3 DNA reads TGTGCCAGCAGCTCCGGACACTCGAACACTGAAGCTTTCTTT. Its translation is CASSSGHSNTEAFF. V is TRBV6-6 and J is TRBJ1-1; weak D call: TRBD1 (5 bases). The ends were cut back, 6 bases at V and 1 base at J, with 12 bases in the middle. The CDR3 consists of 14 residues. From germline, CDR1 is MNHNY and CDR2 SVGAGI (reference sequence).

This CDR3 reads CASSPEGAGELFF. DNA of the CDR3: TGTGCCAGCAGTCCCGAGGGGGCCGGGGAGCTGTTTTTT. V gene TRBV6-2 or TRBV6-3 combines with J gene TRBJ2-2; tentative D call: TRBD1 (6 bases). This CDR3 comprises 13 residues. V lost 5 bases, J lost 6 bases, and 10 bases lay in between. CDR1 MNHEY and CDR2 SVGEGT come from the germline V gene.

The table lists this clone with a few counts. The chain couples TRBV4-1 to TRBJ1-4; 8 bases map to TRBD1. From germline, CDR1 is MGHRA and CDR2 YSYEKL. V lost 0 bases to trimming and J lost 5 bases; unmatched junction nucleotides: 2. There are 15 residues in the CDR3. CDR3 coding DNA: TGCGCCAGCAGCCAAGATGGGACAGGCAATGAAAAACTGTTTTTT. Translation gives CASSQDGTGNEKLFF.

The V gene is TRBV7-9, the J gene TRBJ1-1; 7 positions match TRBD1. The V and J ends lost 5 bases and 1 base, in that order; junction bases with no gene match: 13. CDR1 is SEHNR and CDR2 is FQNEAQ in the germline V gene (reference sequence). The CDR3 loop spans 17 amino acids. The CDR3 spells CASSTRLGGVGNTEAFF. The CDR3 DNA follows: TGTGCCAGCAGCACAAGACTAGGGGGCGTCGGGAACACTGAAGCTTTCTTT.

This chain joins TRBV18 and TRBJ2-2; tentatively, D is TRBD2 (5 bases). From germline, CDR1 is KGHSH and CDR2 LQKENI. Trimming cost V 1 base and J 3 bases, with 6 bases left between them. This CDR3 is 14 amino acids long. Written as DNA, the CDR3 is TGTGCCAGCTCACCACTGAGGGACACCGGGGAGCTGTTTTTT. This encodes CASSPLRDTGELFF.

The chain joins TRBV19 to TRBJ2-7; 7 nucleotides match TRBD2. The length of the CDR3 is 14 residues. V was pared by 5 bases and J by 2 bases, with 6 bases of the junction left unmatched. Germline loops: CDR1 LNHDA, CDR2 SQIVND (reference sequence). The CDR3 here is CASSVLATTYEQYF. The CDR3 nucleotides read TGTGCCAGTAGTGTACTAGCGACGACCTACGAGCAGTACTTC.